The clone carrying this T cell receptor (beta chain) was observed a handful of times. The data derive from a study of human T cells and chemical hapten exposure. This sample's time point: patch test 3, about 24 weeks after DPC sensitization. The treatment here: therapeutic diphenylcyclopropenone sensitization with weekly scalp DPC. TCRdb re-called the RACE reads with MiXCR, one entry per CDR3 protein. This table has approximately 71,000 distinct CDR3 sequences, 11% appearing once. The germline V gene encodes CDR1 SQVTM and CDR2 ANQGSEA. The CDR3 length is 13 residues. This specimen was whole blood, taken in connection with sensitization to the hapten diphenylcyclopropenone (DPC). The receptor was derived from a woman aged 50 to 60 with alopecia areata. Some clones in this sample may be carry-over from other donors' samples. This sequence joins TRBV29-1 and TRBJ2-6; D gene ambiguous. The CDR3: CGSTTSGANVLTF. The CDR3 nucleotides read TGCGGATCCACCACGTCGGGGGCCAACGTCCTGACTTTC.